This TCR beta chain was sequenced during a study of T cells in tuberculosis. Study-level information: CD1B tetramers identified T cells specific for mycobacterial lipid GMM. In South Africa, adults with active tuberculosis were compared with IGRA-negative and latently infected IGRA-positive adolescents.

Regarding time point: new active TB diagnosis, blood taken before or within 7 days of starting treatment. Each donor contributed about 100,000 T cells on average, unsorted. Method: immunoSEQ multiplex PCR; TCRdb's copy keeps in-frame clones and lacks some. Here the sample spans around 49,000 clones, more than 90% being singletons. V lost 3 bases to trimming and J lost 7 bases, with 16 bases between them. The germline V gene has CDR1 SGHNT and CDR2 YENEEA. The CDR3 sequence is 14 residues long. The receptor was derived from an adult with tuberculosis. This specimen consisted of PBMCs, obtained at tuberculosis diagnosis. This rearrangement joins TRBV11-3 to TRBJ2-7, with a tentative D call TRBD2 (5 bases). The DNA for the CDR3 is TGTGCCAGCAGCTTCGGCCGAGGCAGAGGGGAGCAGTACTTC. As protein: CASSFGRGRGEQYF. Looking up the rest from reference TRBV11-3 and TRBJ2-7 gives the full variable domain: EAGVVQSPRYKIIEKKQPVAFWCNPISGHNTLYWYLQNLGQGPELLIRYENEEAVDDSQLPKDRFSAERLKGVDSTLKIQPAELGDSAVYLCASSFGRGRGEQYFGPGTRLTVT.